The present T cell receptor beta chain was sequenced within a study of T cells in localized non-small cell lung cancer. Looked up from germline, CDR1 is SGHNT and CDR2 is YENEEA. V was clipped by 6 bases and J by 4 bases; unmatched bases: 5. CDR3 length: 14 amino acids. Sequencing was performed with immunoSEQ multiplex PCR; in TCRdb, only in-frame clones are kept and a portion is missing. Among about 52,000 clones listed, roughly 85% were seen once. Regarding the study as a whole: Adjacent uninvolved lung had the highest clonality, suggesting focused antigen responses. Overall survival was longer when the density of T cells in the blood was higher.

This clone was recorded once. The antigen remains unidentified. The receptor was derived from a male donor at least 60 years old with stage III squamous cell lung carcinoma. The rearrangement links TRBV11-3 to TRBJ2-2; 7 nucleotides align to TRBD1. Source: peripheral blood, taken before any cancer treatment. CDR3 sequence: CASSLQGLTGELFF. In DNA, the CDR3 is TGTGCCAGCAGTTTACAGGGGCTCACCGGGGAGCTGTTTTTT.